These 3 T cell receptor beta chains came from one sample sequenced in a study of CD8 T cells in Susac syndrome. Reverse transcription of about 0.45 to 1 ug RNA was carried out with random hexamers. From the immunoSEQ multiplex PCR reads, TCRdb called clonotypes with MiXCR, one entry per CDR3 protein. The profile shows under 200,000 distinct CDR3 sequences, 90% to 95% of them singletons. Sample: CD4+ T cells from PBMCs. All receptors derive from a human donor with Susac syndrome.

This clonotype was detected only once. This rearrangement joins TRBV14 to TRBJ2-1; the D is unclear. There are 18 residues in the CDR3. V lost 1 base, J lost 3 bases, and 19 bases lay in between. Germline V gene lookup returns CDR1 SGHDN and CDR2 FVKESK. CDR3 DNA: TGTGCCAGCAGCCAAGGCGTCACTATCCCACTCTACTACAATGAGCAGTTCTTC. Amino acids: CASSQGVTIPLYYNEQFF. Combining the CDR3 with reference TRBV14 and TRBJ2-1 gives the whole variable domain EAGVTQFPSHSVIEKGQTVTLRCDPISGHDNLYWYRRVMGKEIKFLLHFVKESKQDESGMPNNRFLAERTGGTYSTLKVQPAELEDSGVYFCASSQGVTIPLYYNEQFFGPGTRLTVL.

The chain joins TRBV5-1 to TRBJ2-7; D may be TRBD2 (6 bases). This CDR3 spans 14 amino acids. Trimming shortened V by 0 bases and J by 2 bases, and 9 bases separated the two germline ends. Germline CDR1 and CDR2: SGHRS and YFSETQ. In nucleotides, the CDR3 is TGCGCCAGCAGCTTGGTCGCGGGGACCTACGAGCAGTACTTC. Protein product: CASSLVAGTYEQYF.

The V call is TRBV4-2, the J call TRBJ2-1, with 10 bases aligning to TRBD2. This CDR3 is built from 17 residues. Trimming removed 2 bases from V and 0 bases from J; junction bases left unmatched: 4. CDR1 is LGHNA, CDR2 YNFKEQ, per germline. The CDR3 reads CASSQSLAGGSYNEQFF. The CDR3 DNA follows: TGTGCCAGCAGCCAATCGTTAGCGGGGGGCTCCTACAATGAGCAGTTCTTC.